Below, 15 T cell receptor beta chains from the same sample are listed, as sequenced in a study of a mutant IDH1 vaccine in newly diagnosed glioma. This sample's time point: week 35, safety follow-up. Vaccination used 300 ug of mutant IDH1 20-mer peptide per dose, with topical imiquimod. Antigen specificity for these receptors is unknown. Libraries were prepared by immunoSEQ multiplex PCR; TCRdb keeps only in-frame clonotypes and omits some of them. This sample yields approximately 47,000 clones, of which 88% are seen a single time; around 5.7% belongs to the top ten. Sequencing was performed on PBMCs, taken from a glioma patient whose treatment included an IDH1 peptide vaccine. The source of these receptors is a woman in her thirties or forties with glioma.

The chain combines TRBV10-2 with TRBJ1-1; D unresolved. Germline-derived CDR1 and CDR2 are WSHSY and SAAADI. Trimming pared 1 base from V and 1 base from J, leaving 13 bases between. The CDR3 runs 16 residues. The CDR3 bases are TGCGCCAGCAGTGAGTTCTTTTCGGATAAGAACACTGAAGCTTTCTTT. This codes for CASSEFFSDKNTEAFF.

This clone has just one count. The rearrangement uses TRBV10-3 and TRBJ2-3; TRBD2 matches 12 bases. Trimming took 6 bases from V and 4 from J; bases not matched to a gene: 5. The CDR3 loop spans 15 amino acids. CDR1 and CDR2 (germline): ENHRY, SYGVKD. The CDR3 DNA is TGTGCCATCAGGACTAGCGGGAGCCCACCAGATACGCAGTATTTT. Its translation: CAIRTSGSPPDTQYF.

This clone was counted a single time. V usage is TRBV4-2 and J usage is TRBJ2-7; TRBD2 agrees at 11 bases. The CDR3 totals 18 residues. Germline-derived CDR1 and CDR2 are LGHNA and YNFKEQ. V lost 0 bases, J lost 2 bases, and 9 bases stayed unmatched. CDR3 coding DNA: TGTGCCAGCAGCCAAGATTCCCCGACTAGCGGGACGGCCTACGAGCAGTACTTC. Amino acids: CASSQDSPTSGTAYEQYF.

The CDR3 DNA follows: TGTGCCAGCTCACACCGCGTTAGCGGTACTGGCTACGAGCAGTACTTC. Translating it yields CASSHRVSGTGYEQYF. The chain is built from TRBV18 and TRBJ2-7, with a weak D call TRBD2 (6 bases). The CDR3 length is 16 residues. Germline values: CDR1 KGHSH, CDR2 LQKENI. The V end lost 4 bases, the J end lost 3 bases, and 19 bases lay between the germline ends.

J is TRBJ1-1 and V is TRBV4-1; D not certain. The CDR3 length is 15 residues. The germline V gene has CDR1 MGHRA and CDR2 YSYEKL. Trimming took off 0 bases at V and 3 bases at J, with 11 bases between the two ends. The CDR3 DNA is TGCGCCAGCAGCCAAGATCAAGGTCGGGACACTGAAGCTTTCTTT. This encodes CASSQDQGRDTEAFF.

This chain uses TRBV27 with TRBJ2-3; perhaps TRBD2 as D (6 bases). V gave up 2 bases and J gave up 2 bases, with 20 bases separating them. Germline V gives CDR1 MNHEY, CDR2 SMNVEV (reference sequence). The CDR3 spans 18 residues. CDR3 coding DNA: TGTGCCAGCAGTTTAGGTTCGGGACTCCGGTCCTTCACAGATACGCAGTATTTT. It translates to CASSLGSGLRSFTDTQYF.

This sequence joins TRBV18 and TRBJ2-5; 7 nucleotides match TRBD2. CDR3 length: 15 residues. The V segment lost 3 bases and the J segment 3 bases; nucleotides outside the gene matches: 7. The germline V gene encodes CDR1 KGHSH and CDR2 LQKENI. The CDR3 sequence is CASSPRASGEETQYF. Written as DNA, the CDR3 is TGTGCCAGCTCACCGCGGGCTAGCGGTGAAGAGACCCAGTACTTC.

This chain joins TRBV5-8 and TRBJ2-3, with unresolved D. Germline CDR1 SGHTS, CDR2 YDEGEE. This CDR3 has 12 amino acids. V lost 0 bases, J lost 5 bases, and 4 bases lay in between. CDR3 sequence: CASSLGRDTQYF. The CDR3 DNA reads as TGTGCCAGCAGCTTGGGACGAGATACGCAGTATTTT.

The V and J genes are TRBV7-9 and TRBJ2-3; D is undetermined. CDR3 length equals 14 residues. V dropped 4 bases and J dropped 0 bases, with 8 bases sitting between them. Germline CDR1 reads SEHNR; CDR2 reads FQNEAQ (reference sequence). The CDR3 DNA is TGTGCCAGCAGCTCGGAGAGTAGCACAGATACGCAGTATTTT. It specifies CASSSESSTDTQYF.

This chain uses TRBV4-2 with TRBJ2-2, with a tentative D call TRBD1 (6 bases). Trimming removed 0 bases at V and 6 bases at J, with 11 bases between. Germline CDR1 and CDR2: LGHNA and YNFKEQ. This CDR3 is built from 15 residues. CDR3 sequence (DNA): TGTGCCAGCAGCCAAGATACAGGGAGCGCCGGGGAGCTGTTTTTT. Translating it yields CASSQDTGSAGELFF.

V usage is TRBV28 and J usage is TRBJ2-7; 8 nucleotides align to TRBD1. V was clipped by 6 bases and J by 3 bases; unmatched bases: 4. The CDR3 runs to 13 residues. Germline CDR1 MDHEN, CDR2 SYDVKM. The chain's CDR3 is CASRDTGGYEQYF. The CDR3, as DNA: TGTGCCAGCAGGGATACAGGGGGCTACGAGCAGTACTTC.

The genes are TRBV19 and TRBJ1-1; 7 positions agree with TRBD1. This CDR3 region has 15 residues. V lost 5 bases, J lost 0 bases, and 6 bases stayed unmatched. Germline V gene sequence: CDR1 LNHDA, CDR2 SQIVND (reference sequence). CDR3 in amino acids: CASSDLGQMNTEAFF. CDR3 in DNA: TGTGCCAGTAGTGACCTGGGACAGATGAACACTGAAGCTTTCTTT.

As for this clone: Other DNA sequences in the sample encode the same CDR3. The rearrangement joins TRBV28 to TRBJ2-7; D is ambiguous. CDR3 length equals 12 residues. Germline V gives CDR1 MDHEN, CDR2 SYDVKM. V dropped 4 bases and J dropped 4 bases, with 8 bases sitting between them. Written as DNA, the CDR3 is TGTGCCAGCAGTTCCTCAACGTACGAGCAGTACTTC. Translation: CASSSSTYEQYF.

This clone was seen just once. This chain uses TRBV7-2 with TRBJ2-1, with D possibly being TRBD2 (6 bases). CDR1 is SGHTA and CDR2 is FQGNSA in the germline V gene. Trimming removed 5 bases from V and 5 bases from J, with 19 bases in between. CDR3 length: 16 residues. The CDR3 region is CASSPWGSGINNEQFF. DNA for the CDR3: TGTGCCAGCAGCCCCTGGGGTAGCGGTATAAACAATGAGCAGTTCTTC.

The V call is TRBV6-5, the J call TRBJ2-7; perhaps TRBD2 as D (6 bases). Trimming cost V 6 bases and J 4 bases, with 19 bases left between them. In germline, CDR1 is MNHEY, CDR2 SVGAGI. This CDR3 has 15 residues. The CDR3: CASSPPLTGVYEQYF. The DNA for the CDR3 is TGTGCCAGCAGCCCCCCCCTAACGGGAGTATACGAGCAGTACTTC.